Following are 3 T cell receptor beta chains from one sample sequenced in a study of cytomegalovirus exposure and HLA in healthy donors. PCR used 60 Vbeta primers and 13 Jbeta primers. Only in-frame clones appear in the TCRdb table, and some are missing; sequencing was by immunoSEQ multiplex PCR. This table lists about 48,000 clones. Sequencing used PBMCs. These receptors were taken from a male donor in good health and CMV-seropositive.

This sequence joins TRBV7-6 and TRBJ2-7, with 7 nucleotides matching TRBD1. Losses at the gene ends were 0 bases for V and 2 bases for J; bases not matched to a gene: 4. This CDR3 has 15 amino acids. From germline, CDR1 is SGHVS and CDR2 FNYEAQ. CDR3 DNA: TGTGCCAGCAGCTTAGCGGGGACAGCCACCTACGAGCAGTACTTC. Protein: CASSLAGTATYEQYF. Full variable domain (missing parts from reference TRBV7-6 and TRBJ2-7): GAGVSQSPRYKVTKRGQDVALRCDPISGHVSLYWYRQALGQGPEFLTYFNYEAQQDKSGLPNDRFSAERPEGSISTLTIQRTEQRDSAMYRCASSLAGTATYEQYFGPGTRLTVT.

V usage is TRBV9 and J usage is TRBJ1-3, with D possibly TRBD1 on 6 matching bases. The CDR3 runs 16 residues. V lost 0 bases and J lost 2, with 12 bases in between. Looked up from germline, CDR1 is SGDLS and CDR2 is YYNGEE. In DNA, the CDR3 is TGTGCCAGCAGCGTAGCACAGGGCGGCCCTGGAAACACCATATATTTT. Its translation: CASSVAQGGPGNTIYF.

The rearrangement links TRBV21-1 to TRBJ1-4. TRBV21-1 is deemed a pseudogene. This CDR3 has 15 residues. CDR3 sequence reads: CASSKVVGGLGKLFF. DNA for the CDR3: TGTGCCAGCAGCAAAGTTGTCGGGGGGTTAGGAAAACTGTTTTTT.